Each of the 27 T cell receptor beta chains below was sequenced from the same sample in a study of response to subunit inactivated influenza vaccine. TCRdb re-called the RT-PCR reads through MiXCR, storing one row per CDR3 protein. The sample contains 630,000 or so distinct CDR3 sequences, approximately 14% of which appear only once. The sequencing used PBMCs from blood, collected approximately 13 days after vaccination. These receptors all stem from a man in his fifties or sixties who received an inactivated influenza vaccine.

The sample holds a few counts of this clonotype. The gene calls are TRBV28 and TRBJ2-3; 8 positions match TRBD2. The CDR3 loop spans 14 amino acids. Germline loops: CDR1 MDHEN, CDR2 SYDVKM. V lost 5 bases to trimming and J lost 4 bases; unmatched junction nucleotides: 5. Written as DNA, the CDR3 is TGTGCCAGCAGTCCTAGCGGGTGGGCAGATACGCAGTATTTT. It codes for CASSPSGWADTQYF.

The V call is TRBV3-1, the J call TRBJ2-7; D may be TRBD1 (5 bases). CDR1 is LGHDT, CDR2 YNNKEL, per germline (reference sequence). The germline V and J ends were trimmed by 11 bases and 3 bases, with 23 bases remaining between them. The CDR3 extends over 15 amino acids. The DNA for the CDR3 is TGTGCCTGCTCCCAAGATCGACAGCCTTTCTACGAGCAGTACTTC. Amino acids: CACSQDRQPFYEQYF.

This clonotype has a handful of counts. This sequence joins TRBV7-2 and TRBJ1-1; the D is unclear. The length of the CDR3 is 14 residues. The germline gives CDR1 SGHTA, CDR2 FQGNSA. The germline V and J ends were trimmed by 1 base and 7 bases, with 13 bases remaining between them. CDR3 sequence: CASSLGSIANEAFF. CDR3 DNA sequence: TGTGCCAGCAGCTTAGGAAGTATCGCTAATGAAGCTTTCTTT.

This chain joins TRBV28 and TRBJ1-2; a possible D gene is TRBD1 (5 bases). Between the trimmed V and J ends, which lost 9 bases and 0 bases, there was a span of 14 bases. CDR1 is MDHEN and CDR2 is SYDVKM in the germline V gene. The CDR3 is made up of 14 amino acids. CDR3 sequence (DNA): TGTGCCAGTGGTACAGGCGGAGCTAACTATGGCTACACCTTC. Translated, it gives CASGTGGANYGYTF.

V is TRBV14 and J is TRBJ1-1; D unresolved. This CDR3 spans 11 amino acids. Germline V CDR1 and CDR2: SGHDN, FVKESK. Trimming removed 4 bases from V and 6 bases from J, with 6 bases in between. The CDR3 bases are TGTGCCAGCAGCCGAGCTTCTGAAGCTTTCTTT. It encodes CASSRASEAFF. Using reference TRBV14 and TRBJ1-1 for the parts outside the CDR3, the full variable domain is EAGVTQFPSHSVIEKGQTVTLRCDPISGHDNLYWYRRVMGKEIKFLLHFVKESKQDESGMPNNRFLAERTGGTYSTLKVQPAELEDSGVYFCASSRASEAFFGQGTRLTVV.

This clonotype was picked up a small number of times. The chain is built from TRBV20-1 and TRBJ1-2, with D unclear. The germline V gene has CDR1 DFQATT and CDR2 SNEGSKA (reference sequence). Between the trimmed V and J ends, which lost 0 bases and 1 base, there was a span of 9 bases. CDR3 size: 14 residues. CDR3 in amino acids: CSARDLGINYGYTF. CDR3 bases: TGCAGTGCTAGAGATCTGGGGATTAACTATGGCTACACCTTC.

This clonotype has just a few counts. The chain employs TRBV4-2 and TRBJ2-7; no reliable D call. Trimming took 4 bases from V and 4 from J, leaving 20 bases between them. The CDR3 sequence is 16 residues long. Germline V gene sequence: CDR1 LGHNA, CDR2 YNFKEQ. CDR3 nucleotide sequence: TGTGCCAGCAGCCCAATCCCCGGGCTGGGGTCTTACGAGCAGTACTTC. Amino acids: CASSPIPGLGSYEQYF.

The chain joins TRBV7-9 to TRBJ1-2; D may be TRBD1 (6 bases). V lost 4 bases to trimming and J lost 4 bases, with 19 bases between them. Germline V gives CDR1 SEHNR, CDR2 FQNEAQ (reference sequence). This CDR3 spans 16 amino acids. The CDR3 coding sequence is TGTGCCAGCAGCTCGGGGGCTCCCGGAGTTCGCTATGGCTACACCTTC. Amino acid sequence: CASSSGAPGVRYGYTF.

This clonotype showed up just a few times. The chain joins TRBV11-1 to TRBJ2-7; TRBD2 matches 9 bases. The CDR3 consists of 19 residues. The germline V gene has CDR1 SGHAT and CDR2 FQDESV (reference sequence). The J segment lost 3 bases and the V segment lost 11 bases, leaving 26 bases of the junction unmatched. The CDR3 region has the DNA TGTGCCGTCTATTTCCCTTCGGCTAGCGGGAATTCGTGGGGCTACGAGCAGTACTTC. This codes for CAVYFPSASGNSWGYEQYF. Full variable domain (remainder filled in from reference TRBV11-1 and TRBJ2-7): EAEVAQSPRYKITEKSQAVAFWCDPISGHATLYWYRQILGQGPELLVQFQDESVVDDSQLPKDRFSAERLKGVDSTLKIQPAELGDSAMYLCAVYFPSASGNSWGYEQYFGPGTRLTVT.

This clonotype appeared a few times. The chain is built from TRBV20-1 and TRBJ1-2, with D hard to call. The CDR3 contains 13 residues. Germline V gene data show CDR1 as DFQATT and CDR2 as SNEGSKA (reference sequence). The germline V and J ends were trimmed by 1 base and 8 bases, with 14 bases remaining between them. The CDR3 loop is CSARGDYIEGYTF. In nucleotides, the CDR3 is TGCAGTGCTAGAGGGGATTACATTGAGGGCTACACCTTC.

In its sample, this clonotype was seen a few times. The V and J genes are TRBV11-2 and TRBJ2-5, with TRBD1 matching 12 bases. J lost 5 bases, V lost 5 bases, and 3 bases had no gene match. The CDR3 covers 14 residues. Germline V gives CDR1 SGHAT, CDR2 FQNNGV. The CDR3, as DNA: TGTGCCAGCAGCCGGGACAGGGGGCATGAGACCCAGTACTTC. This encodes CASSRDRGHETQYF.

This clonotype showed up just a few times. The gene calls are TRBV11-2 and TRBJ2-1, with 8 bases matching TRBD1. Trimming at V came to 1 base and at J to 3 bases, leaving 8 bases not matched to a gene. In germline, CDR1 is SGHAT, CDR2 FQNNGV. The CDR3 is 17 amino acids. The CDR3 DNA sequence: TGTGCCAGCAGCTTAGTCCACAGGGGGTCTTACTACAATGAGCAGTTCTTC. Residues: CASSLVHRGSYYNEQFF.

In this sample, this clonotype turned up many times. The rearrangement uses TRBV4-1 and TRBJ1-6, with a tentative D call TRBD1 (6 bases). Germline V gives CDR1 MGHRA, CDR2 YSYEKL. V dropped 1 base and J dropped 2 bases, with 12 bases sitting between them. This CDR3 region has 17 residues. In DNA, the CDR3 is TGCGCCAGCAGCCAAGGAAACAGGGATCCCTATAATTCACCCCTCCACTTT. The encoded protein is CASSQGNRDPYNSPLHF.

This clonotype occurred a few times. J is TRBJ2-1 and V is TRBV19; D assignment may be TRBD1 or TRBD2 (6 bases each). V was trimmed by 2 bases and J by 12 bases, leaving 14 bases between them. CDR3 size: 13 residues. Germline CDR1 is LNHDA and CDR2 is SQIVND (reference sequence). CDR3 sequence reads: CASSIPGARGQFF. Here the CDR3 DNA reads TGTGCCAGTAGTATACCGGGGGCTCGCGGGCAGTTCTTC.

This clonotype was recorded many times. This chain joins TRBV7-2 and TRBJ2-3; 8 bases fit TRBD2. The CDR3 sequence is 15 residues long. J gave up 3 bases and V 4 bases, and 6 bases lay outside the gene matches. From germline, CDR1 is SGHTA and CDR2 FQGNSA. CDR3 amino acids: CASSSRGGWTDTQYF. The CDR3 DNA is TGTGCCAGCAGCTCCCGCGGGGGGTGGACAGATACGCAGTATTTT.

This clonotype was observed a few times. The genes are TRBV14 and TRBJ2-7; TRBD2 matches 11 bases. J lost 3 bases, V lost 2 bases, and 6 bases had no gene match. Germline values: CDR1 SGHDN, CDR2 FVKESK. This CDR3 has 16 amino acids. CDR3 amino acids: CASSQLAGGKFYEQYF. The CDR3 region has the DNA TGTGCCAGCAGCCAACTAGCGGGAGGAAAGTTCTACGAGCAGTACTTC. Based on the CDR3 plus reference TRBV14 and TRBJ2-7, the full variable domain is EAGVTQFPSHSVIEKGQTVTLRCDPISGHDNLYWYRRVMGKEIKFLLHFVKESKQDESGMPNNRFLAERTGGTYSTLKVQPAELEDSGVYFCASSQLAGGKFYEQYFGPGTRLTVT.

This chain connects TRBV24-1 to TRBJ2-3, with TRBD2 as a possible D gene (5 bases). This CDR3 region has 15 residues. The V end was cut by 3 bases, the J end by 2 bases, with 11 bases between. Germline loops: CDR1 KGHDR, CDR2 SFDVKD. The CDR3 sequence is CATSDAGLDTDTQYF. The CDR3, as DNA: TGTGCCACCAGTGATGCCGGACTTGACACAGATACGCAGTATTTT.

This chain uses TRBV20-1 with TRBJ2-2; D perhaps matches TRBD1 (6 bases). Between the trimmed V and J ends, which lost 2 bases and 6 bases, there was a span of 10 bases. Germline V gene data show CDR1 as DFQATT and CDR2 as SNEGSKA (reference sequence). The CDR3 consists of 13 residues. The CDR3 loop is CSARTGSAGELFF. Here the CDR3 DNA reads TGCAGTGCTAGAACAGGGTCCGCCGGGGAGCTGTTTTTT.

Only a few counts were recorded for this clonotype. The V gene is TRBV5-1, the J gene TRBJ2-4; D might be TRBD2 (6 bases). V was trimmed by 3 bases and J by 7 bases, leaving 17 bases between them. The CDR3 loop spans 15 amino acids. Germline V gene data show CDR1 as SGHRS and CDR2 as YFSETQ. This CDR3 reads CASSSLARSSNIQYF. CDR3 bases: TGCGCCAGCAGCTCACTAGCTAGAAGTAGCAACATTCAGTACTTC.

This clonotype appeared a few times. The V and J genes are TRBV20-1 and TRBJ2-3; 10 nucleotides align to TRBD2. The CDR3 is made up of 13 amino acids. The V and J ends lost 4 bases and 14 bases, in that order; junction bases with no gene match: 12. The germline V gene encodes CDR1 DFQATT and CDR2 SNEGSKA (reference sequence). The CDR3 coding sequence is TGCAGTGCTACAGTAGCGGGAGGCCTCGTGAGGTATTTT. Translating it yields CSATVAGGLVRYF.

This chain joins TRBV4-3 and TRBJ2-5; D uncertain. The length of the CDR3 is 13 residues. Germline CDR1 and CDR2: LGHNA and YSLEER. Trimming stripped 0 bases from V and 7 bases from J, with 9 bases between. The CDR3 nucleotides read TGCGCCAGCAGCCAAGAGCCCGTTGGGACCCAGTACTTC. It codes for CASSQEPVGTQYF.

The chain carries TRBV25-1 and TRBJ1-2; a possible D gene is TRBD1 (5 bases). Germline loops: CDR1 MGHDK, CDR2 SYGVNS. The CDR3 has 14 amino acids. Trimming pared 2 bases from V and 5 bases from J, leaving 12 bases between. The chain's CDR3 is CASSEPGTDYGYTF. The CDR3 nucleotides read TGTGCCAGCAGTGAACCCGGGACGGATTATGGCTACACCTTC.

This clonotype turned up a few times. The chain carries TRBV12-3 or TRBV12-4 and TRBJ2-5, with 9 bases that match TRBD1. The CDR3 covers 14 residues. The V and J ends lost 5 bases and 5 bases, in that order; junction bases with no gene match: 6. CDR3 residues: CASSPQGARETQYF. The CDR3 DNA follows: TGTGCCAGCAGTCCACAGGGGGCTAGGGAGACCCAGTACTTC.

This clonotype was detected many times. The CDR3 is CASSLDPKNIQYF. CDR3 nucleotides: TGTGCCAGCAGCTTAGACCCGAAAAACATTCAGTACTTC. The gene calls are TRBV7-2 and TRBJ2-4; no clear D. Per the germline V gene, CDR1 is SGHTA and CDR2 is FQGNSA. Trimming shortened V by 1 base and J by 4 bases, and 5 bases separated the two germline ends. The CDR3 is 13 amino acids. Variable domain in full (rest from reference TRBV7-2 and TRBJ2-4): GAGVSQSPSNKVTEKGKDVELRCDPISGHTALYWYRQSLGQGLEFLIYFQGNSAPDKSGLPSDRFSAERTGGSVSTLTIQRTQQEDSAVYLCASSLDPKNIQYFGAGTRLSVL.

This clonotype has a handful of counts. The chain has TRBV10-3 and TRBJ2-7, with 9 nucleotides matching TRBD1. The CDR3 has 12 amino acids. CDR1 is ENHRY and CDR2 is SYGVKD in the germline V gene. The V segment lost 8 bases and the J segment 7 bases; nucleotides outside the gene matches: 6. The CDR3 nucleotides read TGTGCCATCGGACAGGGGCCATGGGAGCAGTACTTC. Amino acids: CAIGQGPWEQYF.

This clonotype turned up a few times. This chain's CDR3 is CASSPDRTSDGDTQYF. The CDR3 nucleotides are TGCGCCAGCAGCCCGGATCGGACTAGCGACGGAGATACGCAGTATTTT. This chain links TRBV5-1 with TRBJ2-3; 9 bases are shared with TRBD2. The junction had 11 bases not matched to a gene; V was cut back by 4 bases and J by 5 bases. The CDR3 runs to 16 residues. Per the germline V gene, CDR1 is SGHRS and CDR2 is YFSETQ. Looking up the rest from reference TRBV5-1 and TRBJ2-3 gives the full variable domain: KAGVTQTPRYLIKTRGQQVTLSCSPISGHRSVSWYQQTPGQGLQFLFEYFSETQRNKGNFPGRFSGRQFSNSRSEMNVSTLELGDSALYLCASSPDRTSDGDTQYFGPGTRLTVL.

This rearrangement joins TRBV6-2 or TRBV6-3 to TRBJ1-5, with D maybe TRBD1 (5 bases). Germline V gene sequence: CDR1 MNHEY, CDR2 SVGEGT. Deletions cut 8 bases from V and 7 bases from J, with 15 bases between. The CDR3 consists of 13 residues. The CDR3 nucleotides are TGTGCCAGCGCCCCGCTGGGGGTCCAGCCCCAGCATTTT. Translated, it gives CASAPLGVQPQHF.